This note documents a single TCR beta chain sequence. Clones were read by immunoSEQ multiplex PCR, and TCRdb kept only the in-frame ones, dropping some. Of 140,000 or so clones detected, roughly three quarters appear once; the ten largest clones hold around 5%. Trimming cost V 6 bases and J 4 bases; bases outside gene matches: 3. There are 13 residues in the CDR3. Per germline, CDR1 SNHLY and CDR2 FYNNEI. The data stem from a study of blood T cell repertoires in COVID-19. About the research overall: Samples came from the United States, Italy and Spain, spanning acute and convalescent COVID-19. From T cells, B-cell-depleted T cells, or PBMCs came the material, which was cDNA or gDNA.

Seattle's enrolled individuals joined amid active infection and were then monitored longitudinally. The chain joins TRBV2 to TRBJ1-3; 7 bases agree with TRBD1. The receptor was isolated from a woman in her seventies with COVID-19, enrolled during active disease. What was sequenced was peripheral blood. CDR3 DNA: TGTGCCAGCAGCGACAGGGAAGGAAACACCATATATTTT. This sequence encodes CASSDREGNTIYF.